The clone carrying this T cell receptor beta chain was seen a single time. The V and J ends lost 4 bases and 0 bases respectively, with 7 bases between them. This CDR3 has 13 residues. This study enrolled people aged 18 to 89 from about two dozen US geographic areas. Participants' reported clinical history set cohort assignment. Cohort 3 recovered donors had two negative PCRs, clearance, or symptom resolution. This sample is part of a study of blood T cell repertoires in COVID-19. Study-wide background: PBMCs, B-cell-depleted T cells, or T cells were the source of the cDNA or gDNA that made up the material.

Repertoires were generated with immunoSEQ multiplex PCR, while TCRdb's copy carries only in-frame clones and drops some. The sample contains more than 150,000 clones, about four fifths of which appear only once. The TCR was taken from a man aged 40-49 years who had recovered from COVID-19. Sequenced material: PBMCs or T cells enriched from blood (not recorded which). This chain joins TRBV12-3 or TRBV12-4 and TRBJ2-7; the D gene is possibly TRBD2 (6 bases). CDR3 in DNA: TGTGCCAGCAGTTGGGACTCCTCCTACGAGCAGTACTTC. It codes for CASSWDSSYEQYF.